A selection of T cell receptor beta chains follows, all from one sample in a study of response to subunit inactivated influenza vaccine. A single record per CDR3 protein comes from TCRdb applying MiXCR to the RT-PCR reads. The table includes some 800,000 distinct CDR3 sequences, over 20% detected once. This material consisted of PBMCs from blood, taken around 5 days after vaccination. All receptors derive from a man aged 45-65 years who received an inactivated influenza vaccine. The CDR3 runs from the conserved cysteine through the conserved F or W. D genes are given only for firm matches. A row's size may be missing; if present it is once, few, many or a size class.

CDR3aa: CATSRRTGDTEAFF
CDR3nt: TGTGCCACCAGCAGGCGGACAGGGGACACTGAAGCTTTCTTT
v_gene: TRBV15
j_gene: TRBJ1-1
abundance: -
d_gene: TRBD1

CDR3aa: CASSLGQADEKLFF
CDR3nt: TGTGCCAGCTCACTGGGACAGGCGGACGAAAAACTGTTTTTT
v_gene: TRBV18
j_gene: TRBJ1-4
abundance: few
d_gene: TRBD1

CDR3aa: CASSLLGHGLGEQYF
CDR3nt: TGTGCCAGCAGTTTACTGGGACATGGTCTAGGCGAGCAGTACTTC
v_gene: TRBV12-3/TRBV12-4
j_gene: TRBJ2-7
abundance: many
d_gene: -

CDR3aa: CASSLEGIGGYTF
CDR3nt: TGTGCCAGCAGCTTGGAAGGGATTGGTGGCTACACCTTC
v_gene: TRBV5-6
j_gene: TRBJ1-2
abundance: few
d_gene: -

CDR3aa: CSARALKSGRDNEQFF
CDR3nt: TGCAGTGCTAGAGCCCTGAAGAGCGGGAGGGACAATGAGCAGTTCTTC
v_gene: TRBV20-1
j_gene: TRBJ2-1
abundance: few
d_gene: TRBD2

CDR3aa: CASRTAGDEQFF
CDR3nt: TGTGCCAGCAGGACCGCTGGGGATGAGCAGTTCTTC
v_gene: TRBV25-1
j_gene: TRBJ2-1
abundance: -
d_gene: -

CDR3aa: CASSQTMRGFRTGELFF
CDR3nt: TGTGCCAGCAGCCAGACCATGAGAGGGTTTCGCACCGGGGAGCTGTTTTTT
v_gene: TRBV4-2
j_gene: TRBJ2-2
abundance: many
d_gene: -

CDR3aa: CSASIQGAREQYF
CDR3nt: TGCAGTGCTAGTATACAGGGGGCTCGCGAGCAGTACTTC
v_gene: TRBV20-1
j_gene: TRBJ2-7
abundance: few
d_gene: TRBD1

CDR3aa: CATTPTGGETQYF
CDR3nt: TGTGCCACCACCCCGACAGGGGGAGAGACCCAGTACTTC
v_gene: TRBV10-3
j_gene: TRBJ2-5
abundance: -
d_gene: TRBD1

CDR3aa: CASSLANGGEETQYF
CDR3nt: TGCGCCAGCAGCTTGGCCAACGGAGGGGAAGAGACCCAGTACTTC
v_gene: TRBV5-1
j_gene: TRBJ2-5
abundance: -
d_gene: -

CDR3aa: CASNRLASYNEQFF
CDR3nt: TGTGCCAGCAACCGACTTGCCTCCTACAATGAGCAGTTCTTC
v_gene: TRBV27
j_gene: TRBJ2-1
abundance: few
d_gene: -